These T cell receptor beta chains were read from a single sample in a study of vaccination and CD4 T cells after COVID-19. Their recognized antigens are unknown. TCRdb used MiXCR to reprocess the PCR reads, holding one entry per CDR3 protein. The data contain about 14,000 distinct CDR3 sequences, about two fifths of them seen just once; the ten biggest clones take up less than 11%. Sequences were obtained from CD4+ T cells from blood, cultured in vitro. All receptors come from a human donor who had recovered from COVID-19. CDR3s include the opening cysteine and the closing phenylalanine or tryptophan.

CASSLAGSTNEQFF	TRBV7-2	TRBJ2-1
CASSFTPGQNPTGELFF	TRBV28	TRBJ2-2
CASSIEDGEGYEQYF	TRBV19	TRBJ2-7
CSARGQGRNTWELFF	TRBV20-1	TRBJ2-2
CASSQVRSGGNQPQHF	TRBV4-2	TRBJ1-5
CAISAPGIRYGYTF	TRBV10-3	TRBJ1-2
CASSFPGLAGGGLTGELFF	TRBV7-8	TRBJ2-2
CASSGRGNGGYTF	TRBV2	TRBJ1-2
CASSPAGSYNSPLHF	TRBV19	TRBJ1-6
CASSRQRVVEKLFF	TRBV6-1	TRBJ1-4
CATQRTGVYGYTF	TRBV6-1	TRBJ1-2
CASSYGHRVNTEAFF	TRBV6-5	TRBJ1-1
CASSPTGPRDGQFF	TRBV7-9	TRBJ2-1
CAATGESNQPQHF	TRBV19	TRBJ1-5
CSAREGYTEAFF	TRBV20-1	TRBJ1-1
CASSPGLAGPRSTDTQYF	TRBV7-9	TRBJ2-3
CASSLALAEETQYF	TRBV5-1	TRBJ2-5
CSASGSRAGTEAFF	TRBV20-1	TRBJ1-1
CASSRSGYSQGYQETQYF	TRBV11-1	TRBJ2-5
CASSRTRGTQYF	TRBV19	TRBJ2-3
CASSEAHPGGPGELFF	TRBV6-1	TRBJ2-2
CASIRTGFHGYTF	TRBV6-1	TRBJ1-2
CASSLVGQPQETQYF	TRBV5-1	TRBJ2-5
CASSQASSTGGTYEQYF	TRBV4-2	TRBJ2-7
CASSLGSTDTQYF	TRBV7-2	TRBJ2-3
CASRLNTEAFF	TRBV28	TRBJ1-1
CATSRDPLAGATDTQYF	TRBV15	TRBJ2-3
CSASGRALYNEQFF	TRBV20-1	TRBJ2-1
CSVEGETGRAETQYF	TRBV29-1	TRBJ2-5
CASSVYQASGSFYEQYF	TRBV2	TRBJ2-7
CSADSGTSGISGGQETQYF	TRBV20-1	TRBJ2-5
CASSPAGVRDTQYF	TRBV6-1	TRBJ2-3
CASSQSAGNTIYF	TRBV7-9	TRBJ1-3
CRCSALRTDTQYF	TRBV20-1	TRBJ2-3
CSALPGTGTREQYF	TRBV20-1	TRBJ2-7
CASSTPPGETQYF	TRBV7-6	TRBJ2-5
CASSSTSGIGTDTQYF	TRBV7-2	TRBJ2-3
CASSGSADSPNAVFF	TRBV6-4	TRBJ2-1
CSATGTGTEPQHF	TRBV20-1	TRBJ1-5
CASSQVAGTNYGYTF	TRBV14	TRBJ1-2
CASSVTGRGNQPQHF	TRBV2	TRBJ1-5
CASSQSRRADTQYF	TRBV23-1	TRBJ2-3
CAWSRGGRSYNSPLHF	TRBV30	TRBJ1-6
CASSHQGLKETQYF	TRBV6-2/TRBV6-3	TRBJ2-5
CASSLALGQGRLAGVYEQYF	TRBV12-3/TRBV12-4	TRBJ2-7
CASSFGAVKTQYF	TRBV28	TRBJ2-5
CASSVSGVLSYEQYF	TRBV27	TRBJ2-7
CASSWGRQYQETQYF	TRBV7-6	TRBJ2-5
CASRHADTQYF	TRBV6-1	TRBJ2-3
CASSPLQGTGTGELFF	TRBV27	TRBJ2-2